This T cell receptor beta chain came from a study of blood T cell repertoires in COVID-19. Study-level background: Spain, Italy and the United States supplied samples that represented acute and convalescent COVID-19. The analysed material was cDNA or gDNA that came from T cells, B-cell-depleted T cells, or PBMCs.

Original handling: Reference gene primers were amplified, and this amplification served to estimate nucleated cell counts. The data were produced by immunoSEQ multiplex PCR, yet TCRdb's version contains in-frame clones alone and is incomplete. V and J calls plus clone size are reproduced from that table; the DNA served to infer D and trimming. The sample yields approximately 260,000 clones, 75% to 90% seen once. The clonotype was recovered from a man between 50 and 59 years old with acute or convalescent COVID-19. Sequencing input: peripheral blood.

CDR3 protein: CASRSDRGNYGYTF. CDR3 nucleotide sequence: TGTGCCAGCAGATCGGACAGGGGGAACTATGGCTACACCTTC. This chain joins TRBV11-2 and TRBJ1-2; 10 bases map to TRBD1. The CDR3 loop spans 14 amino acids. J was trimmed by 2 bases and V by 6 bases; bases with no gene match: 3. In germline, CDR1 is SGHAT, CDR2 FQNNGV.